The sequence of this T cell receptor (beta chain) was determined in a study of regulatory T cells in long-lasting Graves disease. A note on this clonotype: A much larger clonotype is one base distant, so this may be a read error.

The CDR3 contains 15 residues. The germline gives CDR1 LGHDT, CDR2 YNNKEL (reference sequence). According to the study, TCR beta libraries were built with iRepertoire HTBI primers and CDR3-region Arm-PCR. Using its own MiXCR run on the multiplex PCR reads, TCRdb lists one record per CDR3 protein. Of about 530,000 distinct CDR3 sequences in the sample, roughly a sixth were seen once. As to time point: newly diagnosed GD, antithyroid drugs for less than 3 months. Generation of the TCR library employed RNA extracted from PBMCs. The same sample was also studied in work on T cells in Graves' hyperthyroidism and ophthalmopathy. Turning to that study: Calling Graves' hyperthyroidism stable meant ophthalmopathy did not progress within 18 months. The TCR CDR3 was amplified in a first-round RT-PCR using the HTBI primer set. The model's output predicted ophthalmopathy at a median of roughly 6.9 months prior to onset.

The chain links TRBV3-1 to TRBJ2-3; D may be TRBD1 (5 bases). TRBJ1-1 explains the end of the DNA better; the J call may be wrong. The receptor was isolated from a woman aged 35 to 59 with Graves disease. Sequencing was performed on peripheral blood mononuclear cells (PBMCs), taken at new diagnosis, from a patient treated with antithyroid drugs. The CDR3 DNA is TGTGCCAGCAGCCAAGCACAGGTACTGAACACTGAAGCTTTCTTT. Translating it yields CASSQAQVLNTEAFF.